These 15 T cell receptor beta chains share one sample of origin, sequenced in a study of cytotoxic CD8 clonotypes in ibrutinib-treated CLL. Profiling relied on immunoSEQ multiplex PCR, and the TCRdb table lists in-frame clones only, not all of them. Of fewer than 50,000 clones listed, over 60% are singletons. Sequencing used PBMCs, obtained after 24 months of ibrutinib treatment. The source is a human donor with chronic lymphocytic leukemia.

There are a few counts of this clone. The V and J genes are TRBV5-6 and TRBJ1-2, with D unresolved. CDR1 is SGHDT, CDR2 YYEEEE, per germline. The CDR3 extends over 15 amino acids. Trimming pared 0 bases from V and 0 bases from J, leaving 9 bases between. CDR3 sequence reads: CASSLGTATNYGYTF. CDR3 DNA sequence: TGTGCCAGCAGCTTGGGAACGGCAACTAACTATGGCTACACCTTC.

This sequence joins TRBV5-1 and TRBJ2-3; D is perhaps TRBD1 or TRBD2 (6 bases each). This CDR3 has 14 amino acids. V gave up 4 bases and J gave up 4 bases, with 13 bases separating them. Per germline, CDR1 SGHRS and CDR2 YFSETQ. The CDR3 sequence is CASSVVRGADTQYF. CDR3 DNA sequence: TGCGCCAGCAGCGTGGTGAGGGGGGCAGATACGCAGTATTTT.

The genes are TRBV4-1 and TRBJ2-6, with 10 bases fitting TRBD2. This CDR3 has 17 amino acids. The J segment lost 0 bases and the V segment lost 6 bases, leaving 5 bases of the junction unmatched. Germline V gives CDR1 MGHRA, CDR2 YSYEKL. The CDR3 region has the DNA TGCGCCAGCAGTCCTAGCGGGAGCCTCTCTGGGGCCAACGTCCTGACTTTC. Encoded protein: CASSPSGSLSGANVLTF.

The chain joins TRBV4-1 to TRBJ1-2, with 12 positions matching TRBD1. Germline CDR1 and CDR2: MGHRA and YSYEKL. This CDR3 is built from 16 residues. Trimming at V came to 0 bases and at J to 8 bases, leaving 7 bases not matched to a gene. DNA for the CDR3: TGCGCCAGCAGCCAAGAGCGGGACAGGGGGCATTTAGGCTACACCTTC. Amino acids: CASSQERDRGHLGYTF.

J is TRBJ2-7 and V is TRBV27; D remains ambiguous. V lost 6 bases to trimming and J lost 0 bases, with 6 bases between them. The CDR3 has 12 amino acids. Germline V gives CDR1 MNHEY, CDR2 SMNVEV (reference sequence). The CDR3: CASSPGSYEQYF. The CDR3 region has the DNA TGTGCCAGCAGCCCCGGCTCCTACGAGCAGTACTTC.

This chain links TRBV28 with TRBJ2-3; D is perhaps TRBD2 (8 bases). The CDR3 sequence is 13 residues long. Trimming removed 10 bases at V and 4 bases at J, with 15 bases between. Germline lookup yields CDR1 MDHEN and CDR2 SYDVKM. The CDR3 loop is CATPGGGADTQYF. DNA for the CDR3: TGTGCCACTCCGGGAGGGGGCGCAGATACGCAGTATTTT.

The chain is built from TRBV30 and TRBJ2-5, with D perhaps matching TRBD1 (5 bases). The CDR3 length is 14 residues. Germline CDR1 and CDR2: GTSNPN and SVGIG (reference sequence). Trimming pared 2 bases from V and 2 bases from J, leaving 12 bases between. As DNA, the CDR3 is TGTGCCTGGAGTTCCCACAGGCTTCAAGAGACCCAGTACTTC. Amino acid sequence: CAWSSHRLQETQYF.

CDR3 nucleotide sequence: TGTGCCAGCAGCTGGTCGGCTAGCGGGAGTATGTACGAGCAGTACTTC. Amino acid sequence: CASSWSASGSMYEQYF. The chain uses TRBV7-9 and TRBJ2-7; 10 bases line up with TRBD2. The CDR3 length is 16 residues. With V trimmed by 4 bases and J by 4 bases, 10 bases remained unmatched. Germline CDR1 reads SEHNR; CDR2 reads FQNEAQ (reference sequence). The full variable domain, completed using reference TRBV7-9 and TRBJ2-7, is DTGVSQNPRHKITKRGQNVTFRCDPISEHNRLYWYRQTLGQGPEFLTYFQNEAQLEKSRLLSDRFSAERPKGSFSTLEIQRTEQGDSAMYLCASSWSASGSMYEQYFGPGTRLTVT.

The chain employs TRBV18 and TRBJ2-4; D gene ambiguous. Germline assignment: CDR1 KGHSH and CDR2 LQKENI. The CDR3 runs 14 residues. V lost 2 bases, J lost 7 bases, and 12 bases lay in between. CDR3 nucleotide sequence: TGTGCCAGCTCACCAGTGACATCTTCTAACATTCAGTACTTC. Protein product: CASSPVTSSNIQYF. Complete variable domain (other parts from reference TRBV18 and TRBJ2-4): NAGVMQNPRHLVRRRGQEARLRCSPMKGHSHVYWYRQLPEEGLKFMVYLQKENIIDESGMPKERFSAEFPKEGPSILRIQQVVRGDSAAYFCASSPVTSSNIQYFGAGTRLSVL.

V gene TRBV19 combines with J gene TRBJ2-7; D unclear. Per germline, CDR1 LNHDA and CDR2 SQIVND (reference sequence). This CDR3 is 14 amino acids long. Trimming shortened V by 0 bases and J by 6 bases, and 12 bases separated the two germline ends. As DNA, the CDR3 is TGTGCCAGTAGTATAGATCAAGGCAGAGCCGAGCAGTACTTC. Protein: CASSIDQGRAEQYF.

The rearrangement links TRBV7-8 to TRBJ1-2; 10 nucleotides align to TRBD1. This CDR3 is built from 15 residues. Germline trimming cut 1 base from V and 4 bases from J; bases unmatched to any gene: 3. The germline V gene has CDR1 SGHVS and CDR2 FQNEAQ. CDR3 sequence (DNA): TGTGCCAGCAGCTTAGGGACAGGGGGTTTCTATGGCTACACCTTC. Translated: CASSLGTGGFYGYTF.

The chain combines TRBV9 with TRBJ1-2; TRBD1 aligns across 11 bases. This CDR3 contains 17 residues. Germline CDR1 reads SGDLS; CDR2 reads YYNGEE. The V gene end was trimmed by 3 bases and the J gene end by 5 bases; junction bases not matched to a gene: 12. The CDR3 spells CASSATGQGAIVYGYTF. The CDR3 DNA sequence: TGTGCCAGCAGCGCCACCGGACAGGGGGCTATAGTATATGGCTACACCTTC.

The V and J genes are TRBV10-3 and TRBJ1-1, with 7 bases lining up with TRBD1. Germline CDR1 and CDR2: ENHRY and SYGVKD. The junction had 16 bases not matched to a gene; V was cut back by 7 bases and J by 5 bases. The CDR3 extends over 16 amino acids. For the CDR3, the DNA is TGTGCCATCAATAGAAGCCCGACAGGGAGGAGGACTGAAGCTTTCTTT. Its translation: CAINRSPTGRRTEAFF.

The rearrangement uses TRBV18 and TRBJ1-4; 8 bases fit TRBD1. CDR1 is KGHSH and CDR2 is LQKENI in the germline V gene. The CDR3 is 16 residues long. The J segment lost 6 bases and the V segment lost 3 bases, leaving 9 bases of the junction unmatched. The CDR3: CASSPKRTGPHEKLFF. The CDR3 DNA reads TGTGCCAGCTCACCGAAAAGGACAGGGCCCCATGAAAAACTGTTTTTT.

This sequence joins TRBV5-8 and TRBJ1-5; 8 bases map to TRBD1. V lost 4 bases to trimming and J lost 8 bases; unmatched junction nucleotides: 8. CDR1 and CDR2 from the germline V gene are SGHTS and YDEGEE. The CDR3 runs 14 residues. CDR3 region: CASSAGTGSKPQHF. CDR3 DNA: TGTGCCAGCAGCGCCGGGACAGGCTCCAAGCCCCAGCATTTT.